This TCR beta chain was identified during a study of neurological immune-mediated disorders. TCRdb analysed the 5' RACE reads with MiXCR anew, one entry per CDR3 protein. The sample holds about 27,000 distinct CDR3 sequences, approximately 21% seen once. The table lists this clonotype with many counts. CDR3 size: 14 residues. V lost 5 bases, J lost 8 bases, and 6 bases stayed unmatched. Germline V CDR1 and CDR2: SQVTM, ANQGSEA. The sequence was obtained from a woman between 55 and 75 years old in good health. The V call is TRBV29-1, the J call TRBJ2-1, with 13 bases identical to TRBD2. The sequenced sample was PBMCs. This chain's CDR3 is CSVPLAGGHHEQFF. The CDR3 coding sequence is TGCAGCGTTCCACTAGCGGGAGGGCACCATGAGCAGTTCTTC.